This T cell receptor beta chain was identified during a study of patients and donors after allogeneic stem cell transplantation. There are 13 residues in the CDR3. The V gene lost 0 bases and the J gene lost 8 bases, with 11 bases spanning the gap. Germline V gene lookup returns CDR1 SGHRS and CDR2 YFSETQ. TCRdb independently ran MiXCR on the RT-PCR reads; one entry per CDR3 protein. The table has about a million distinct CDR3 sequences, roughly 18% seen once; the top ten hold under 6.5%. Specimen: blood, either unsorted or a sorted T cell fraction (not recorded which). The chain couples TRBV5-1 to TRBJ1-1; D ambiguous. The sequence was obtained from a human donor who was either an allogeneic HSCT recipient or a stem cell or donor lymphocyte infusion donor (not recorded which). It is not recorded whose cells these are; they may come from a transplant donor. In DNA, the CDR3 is TGCGCCAGCAGCTTGGCTTTCCCCTCAGAAGCTTTCTTT. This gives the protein CASSLAFPSEAFF.